Listed here are 14 T cell receptor beta chains from one sample, sequenced in a study of T cell responses to AZD1222 COVID-19 vaccine. Method: immunoSEQ multiplex PCR; TCRdb's copy keeps in-frame clones and lacks some. The sample yields approximately 97,000 clones, roughly nine tenths seen once. The starting material was peripheral blood, obtained on day 0 of AZD1222 vaccination. The receptors stem from an adult in good health.

The chain has TRBV10-3 and TRBJ2-1; D perhaps matches TRBD1 (5 bases). Germline CDR1 reads ENHRY; CDR2 reads SYGVKD. V was trimmed by 5 bases and J by 0 bases, leaving 8 bases between them. There are 14 residues in the CDR3. The CDR3 DNA follows: TGTGCCATCAGTACAGGAAGCTCCTACAATGAGCAGTTCTTC. Translated, it gives CAISTGSSYNEQFF.

The chain is built from TRBV9 and TRBJ1-6; D may be TRBD1 (5 bases). The germline CDR1 and CDR2 sequences are SGDLS and YYNGEE. Trimming removed 0 bases from V and 8 bases from J, with 12 bases in between. The CDR3 is 15 residues long. CDR3 nucleotides: TGTGCCAGCAGCGTAGTGGGGGGTGTGGATTCACCCCTCCACTTT. This encodes CASSVVGGVDSPLHF.

The chain links TRBV4-3 to TRBJ1-2, with a weak D call TRBD1 (5 bases). Germline loops: CDR1 LGHNA, CDR2 YSLEER. Trimming took off 2 bases at V and 3 bases at J, with 10 bases between the two ends. The CDR3 runs 14 residues. CDR3 region: CASSQSQGHYGYTF. DNA of the CDR3: TGCGCCAGCAGCCAAAGTCAGGGACACTATGGCTACACCTTC.

The chain links TRBV4-3 to TRBJ1-1; 7 bases match TRBD1. The J segment lost 3 bases and the V segment lost 1 base, leaving 8 bases of the junction unmatched. Germline lookup yields CDR1 LGHNA and CDR2 YSLEER. This CDR3 region has 16 residues. The CDR3 DNA reads TGCGCCAGCAGCCAAGCTGCAGGGACAGACTACACTGAAGCTTTCTTT. Protein: CASSQAAGTDYTEAFF.

The V and J genes are TRBV4-1 and TRBJ1-5; possibly TRBD1 for D (6 bases). V lost 0 bases and J 6 bases, leaving 15 bases between the germline ends. This CDR3 has 16 residues. Looked up from germline, CDR1 is MGHRA and CDR2 is YSYEKL. The CDR3 coding sequence is TGCGCCAGCAGCCAAGATATTACAGGGAGGACTCAGCCCCAGCATTTT. Translation gives CASSQDITGRTQPQHF.

In its sample, this clone was seen once. The chain couples TRBV12-3 or TRBV12-4 to TRBJ1-1, with no clear D. V was trimmed by 6 bases and J by 1 base, leaving 9 bases between them. The length of the CDR3 is 13 residues. CDR3 in DNA: TGTGCCAGCAGCTCAACACGGAACACTGAAGCTTTCTTT. Translation gives CASSSTRNTEAFF.

The J gene is TRBJ2-1, the V gene TRBV14, with 12 positions matching TRBD2. The CDR3 extends over 14 amino acids. Germline-derived CDR1 and CDR2 are SGHDN and FVKESK. With V trimmed by 3 bases and J by 10 bases, 4 bases remained unmatched. CDR3 amino acids: CASSQGTSGREQFF. In nucleotides, the CDR3 is TGTGCCAGCAGCCAGGGGACTAGCGGGCGAGAGCAGTTCTTC.

This chain links TRBV5-1 with TRBJ2-7; tentative D call: TRBD1 (6 bases). Germline-derived CDR1 and CDR2 are SGHRS and YFSETQ. V was shortened by 4 bases and J by 5 bases, with 13 bases between the two germline ends. CDR3 length equals 13 residues. CDR3 sequence (DNA): TGCGCCAGCAGCCCCAGGGGCCAGGACGAGCAGTACTTC. Translation: CASSPRGQDEQYF. Filled out from reference TRBV5-1 and TRBJ2-7, the complete variable domain reads KAGVTQTPRYLIKTRGQQVTLSCSPISGHRSVSWYQQTPGQGLQFLFEYFSETQRNKGNFPGRFSGRQFSNSRSEMNVSTLELGDSALYLCASSPRGQDEQYFGPGTRLTVT.

CDR3 sequence reads: CASSEQGGVNQPQHF. The DNA for the CDR3 is TGTGCCAGCTCAGAACAGGGTGGAGTCAATCAGCCCCAGCATTTT. This sequence joins TRBV18 and TRBJ1-5, with D possibly TRBD1 on 6 matching bases. Germline CDR1 KGHSH, CDR2 LQKENI. This CDR3 has 15 residues. V shed 5 bases and J shed 3 bases, with 14 bases lying between them.

This rearrangement joins TRBV2 to TRBJ1-5, with 11 nucleotides matching TRBD1. This CDR3 spans 19 amino acids. CDR1 and CDR2 from the germline V gene are SNHLY and FYNNEI. V dropped 5 bases and J dropped 3; count of bases not matched to a gene: 15. The CDR3 DNA sequence: TGTGCCAGCAGTACGACCCCGGGACAGGGGGGCGTCCTCAATCAGCCCCAGCATTTT. This encodes CASSTTPGQGGVLNQPQHF.

The chain couples TRBV7-2 to TRBJ1-5; 9 nucleotides line up with TRBD1. The CDR3 length is 17 residues. V gave up 2 bases and J gave up 5 bases; unmatched junction bases: 10. Germline values: CDR1 SGHTA, CDR2 FQGNSA. The CDR3 reads CASSLPPTGTGHQPQHF. CDR3 nucleotides: TGTGCCAGCAGCTTACCTCCCACCGGGACAGGGCATCAGCCCCAGCATTTT.

This chain connects TRBV6-5 to TRBJ1-3; D uncertain. The CDR3 runs to 14 residues. The V gene's germline CDR1 is MNHEY and CDR2 SVGAGI. Trimming shortened V by 0 bases and J by 4 bases, and 7 bases separated the two germline ends. The CDR3 DNA follows: TGTGCCAGCAGTTACTCGAACAACGGAAACACCATATATTTT. Translation: CASSYSNNGNTIYF.

The chain has TRBV3-1 (or the pseudogene TRBV3-2) and TRBJ1-4, with 8 positions matching TRBD1. The CDR3 runs to 14 residues. Looked up from germline, CDR1 is LGHDT and CDR2 is YNNKEL (reference sequence). V trimming: 6 bases; J trimming: 5 bases; junction bases outside the gene matches: 5. CDR3 coding DNA: TGTGCCAGCAGGGACAGGGCGGGGAATGAAAAACTGTTTTTT. Encoded protein: CASRDRAGNEKLFF.

The J gene is TRBJ1-2, the V gene TRBV25-1; D is unclear. The CDR3 length is 13 residues. V lost 3 bases and J 2 bases, leaving 7 bases between the germline ends. The V gene's germline CDR1 is MGHDK and CDR2 SYGVNS. CDR3 in DNA: TGTGCCAGCAGTGATCCTGGGAACTATGGCTACACCTTC. It specifies CASSDPGNYGYTF.